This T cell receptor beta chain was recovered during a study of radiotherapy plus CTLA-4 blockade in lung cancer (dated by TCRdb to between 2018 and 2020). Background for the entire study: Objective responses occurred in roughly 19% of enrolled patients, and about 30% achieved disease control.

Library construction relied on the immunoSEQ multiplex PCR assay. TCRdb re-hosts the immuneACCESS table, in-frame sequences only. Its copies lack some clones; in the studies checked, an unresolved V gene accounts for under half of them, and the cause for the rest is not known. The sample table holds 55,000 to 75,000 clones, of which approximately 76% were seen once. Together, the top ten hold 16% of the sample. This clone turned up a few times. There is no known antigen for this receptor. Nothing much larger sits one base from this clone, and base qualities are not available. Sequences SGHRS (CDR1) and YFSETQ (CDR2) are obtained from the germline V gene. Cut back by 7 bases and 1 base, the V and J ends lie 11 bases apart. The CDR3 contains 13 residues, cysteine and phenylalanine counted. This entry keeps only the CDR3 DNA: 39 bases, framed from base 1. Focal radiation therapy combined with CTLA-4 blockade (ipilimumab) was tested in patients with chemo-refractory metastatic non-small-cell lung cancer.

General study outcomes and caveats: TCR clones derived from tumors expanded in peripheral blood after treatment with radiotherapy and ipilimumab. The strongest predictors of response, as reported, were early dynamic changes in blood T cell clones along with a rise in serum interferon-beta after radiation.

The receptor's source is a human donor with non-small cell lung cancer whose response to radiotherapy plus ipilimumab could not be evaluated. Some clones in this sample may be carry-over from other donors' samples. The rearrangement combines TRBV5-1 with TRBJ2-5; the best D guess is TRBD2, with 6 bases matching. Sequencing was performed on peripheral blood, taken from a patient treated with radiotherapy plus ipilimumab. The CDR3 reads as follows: CASSRDSQETQYF. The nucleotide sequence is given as TGCGCCAGCTCCCGGGACTCCCAAGAGACCCAGTACTTC.